This T cell receptor (beta chain) was recovered during a study of low-dose radiotherapy and immunotherapy resistance in tumors. Primers used for first-strand cDNA, a TRAV- and TRBV-specific set, covered both alpha and beta chains. The PCR that amplified TCRs ran for 15 to 25 cycles, relying on a constant-region primer and a V-primer adapter. TCRdb used MiXCR to reprocess the reads, holding one entry per CDR3 protein. The table has approximately 80,000 distinct CDR3 sequences, less than 20% seen once. Time point defined: after trial treatment. Documented treatment: LDRT plus nivolumab, ipilimumab, low-dose cyclophosphamide and aspirin (RACIN trial). A remark on this clonotype: A far larger clone is off by one base, so a read error is likely.

V lost 8 bases and J lost 2; bases outside the gene matches: 5. The CDR3 has 13 amino acids. In germline, CDR1 is MDHEN, CDR2 SYDVKM. The sequence was collected from a male donor with prostate cancer. The input for sequencing was PBMCs, taken after low-dose radiotherapy plus immunotherapy. The chain employs TRBV28 and TRBJ2-7; 8 positions match TRBD1. This CDR3 is CASQRTGTYEQYF. The CDR3, as DNA: TGTGCCAGCCAGAGGACAGGGACCTACGAGCAGTACTTC.